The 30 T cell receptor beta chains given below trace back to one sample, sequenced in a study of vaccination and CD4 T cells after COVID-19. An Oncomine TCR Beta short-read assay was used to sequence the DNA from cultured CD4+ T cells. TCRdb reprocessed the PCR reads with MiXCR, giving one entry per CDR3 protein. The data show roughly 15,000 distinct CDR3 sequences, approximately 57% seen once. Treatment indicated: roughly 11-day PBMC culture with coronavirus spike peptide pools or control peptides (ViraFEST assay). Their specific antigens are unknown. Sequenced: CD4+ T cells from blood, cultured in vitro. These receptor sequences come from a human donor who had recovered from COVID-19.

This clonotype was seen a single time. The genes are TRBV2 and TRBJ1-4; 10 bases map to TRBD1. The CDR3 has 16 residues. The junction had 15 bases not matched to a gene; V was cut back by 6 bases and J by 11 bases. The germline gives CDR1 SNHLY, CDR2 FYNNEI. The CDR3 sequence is CASRAPGTGDTEKLFF. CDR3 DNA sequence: TGTGCCAGCAGGGCCCCCGGGACAGGGGATACCGAGAAACTGTTTTTT.

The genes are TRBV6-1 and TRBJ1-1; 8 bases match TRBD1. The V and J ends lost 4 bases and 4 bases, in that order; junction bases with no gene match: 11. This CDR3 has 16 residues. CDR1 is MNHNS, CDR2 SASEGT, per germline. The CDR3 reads CASSAIIGQGSTEAFF. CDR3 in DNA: TGTGCCAGCAGTGCGATAATCGGACAGGGAAGCACTGAAGCTTTCTTT.

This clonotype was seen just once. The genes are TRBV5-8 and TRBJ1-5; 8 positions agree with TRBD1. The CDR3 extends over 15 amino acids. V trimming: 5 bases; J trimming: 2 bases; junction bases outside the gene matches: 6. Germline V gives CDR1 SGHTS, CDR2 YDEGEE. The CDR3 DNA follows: TGTGCCAGCAGATATTACAGGGGGGGCAATCAGCCCCAGCATTTT. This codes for CASRYYRGGNQPQHF.

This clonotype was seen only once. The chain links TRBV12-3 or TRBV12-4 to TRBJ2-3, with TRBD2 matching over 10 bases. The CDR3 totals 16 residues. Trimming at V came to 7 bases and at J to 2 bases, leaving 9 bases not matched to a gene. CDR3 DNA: TGTGCCAGCACGCCTCGAACTAGCGGGACCACAGATACGCAGTATTTT. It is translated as CASTPRTSGTTDTQYF.

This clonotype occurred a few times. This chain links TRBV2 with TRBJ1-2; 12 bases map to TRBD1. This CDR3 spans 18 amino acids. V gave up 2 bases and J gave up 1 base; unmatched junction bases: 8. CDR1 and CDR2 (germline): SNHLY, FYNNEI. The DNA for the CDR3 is TGTGCCAGCAGTGAAACCGGGACAGGGGGCAGGGGTAACTATGGCTACACCTTC. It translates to CASSETGTGGRGNYGYTF.

The CDR3, as DNA: TGCAGCGTTGAAAGGGTCGGGGGGGATACGCAGTATTTT. Translating it yields CSVERVGGDTQYF. The gene calls are TRBV29-1 and TRBJ2-3; 7 bases align to TRBD2. Trimming cost V 2 bases and J 6 bases; bases outside gene matches: 5. The CDR3 runs to 13 residues. Germline V gene lookup returns CDR1 SQVTM and CDR2 ANQGSEA.

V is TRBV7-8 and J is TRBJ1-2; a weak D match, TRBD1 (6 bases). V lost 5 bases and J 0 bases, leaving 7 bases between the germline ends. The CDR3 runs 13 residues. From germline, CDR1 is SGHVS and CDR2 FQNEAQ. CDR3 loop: CASSRTANYGYTF. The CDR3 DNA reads TGTGCCAGCAGCCGGACAGCTAACTATGGCTACACCTTC.

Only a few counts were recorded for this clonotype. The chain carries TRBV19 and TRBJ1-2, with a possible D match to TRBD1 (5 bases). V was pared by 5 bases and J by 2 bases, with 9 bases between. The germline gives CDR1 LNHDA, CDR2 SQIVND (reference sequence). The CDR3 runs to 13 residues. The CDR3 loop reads CASSGWGNYGYTF. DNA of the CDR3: TGTGCCAGTAGTGGATGGGGGAACTATGGCTACACCTTC.

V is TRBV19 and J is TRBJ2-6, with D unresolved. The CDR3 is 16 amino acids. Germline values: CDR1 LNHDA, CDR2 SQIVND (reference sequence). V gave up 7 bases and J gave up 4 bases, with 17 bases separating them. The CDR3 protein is CASTPSVFGGANVLTF. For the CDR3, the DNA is TGTGCCAGTACCCCCTCGGTCTTCGGAGGGGCCAACGTCCTGACTTTC.

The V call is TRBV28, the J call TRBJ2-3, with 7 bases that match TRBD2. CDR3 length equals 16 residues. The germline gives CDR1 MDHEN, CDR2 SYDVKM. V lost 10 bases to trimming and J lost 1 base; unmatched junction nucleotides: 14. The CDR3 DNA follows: TGTGCCACTTCACCTAGCGGCCAACCCGGCACAGATACGCAGTATTTT. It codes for CATSPSGQPGTDTQYF.

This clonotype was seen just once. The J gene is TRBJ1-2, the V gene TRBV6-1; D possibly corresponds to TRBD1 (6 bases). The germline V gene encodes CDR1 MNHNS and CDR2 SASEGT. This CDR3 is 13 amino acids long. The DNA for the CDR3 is TGTGCGAGCCACAGGGATTTTCTATATGGCTACACCTTC. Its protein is CASHRDFLYGYTF.

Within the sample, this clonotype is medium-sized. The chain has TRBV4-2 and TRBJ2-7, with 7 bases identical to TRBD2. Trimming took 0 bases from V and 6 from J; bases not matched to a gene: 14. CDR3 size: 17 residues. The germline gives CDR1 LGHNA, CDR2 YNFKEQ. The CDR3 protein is CASSQDQGTTFYREQYF. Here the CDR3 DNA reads TGTGCCAGCAGCCAAGACCAAGGGACTACCTTCTACCGCGAGCAGTACTTC.

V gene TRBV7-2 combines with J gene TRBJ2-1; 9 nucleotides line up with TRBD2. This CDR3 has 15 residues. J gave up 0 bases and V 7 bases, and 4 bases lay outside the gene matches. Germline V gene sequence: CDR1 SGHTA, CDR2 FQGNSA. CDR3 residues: CASKTSGGSYNEQFF. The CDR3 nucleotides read TGTGCCAGCAAGACTAGCGGAGGCTCCTACAATGAGCAGTTCTTC.

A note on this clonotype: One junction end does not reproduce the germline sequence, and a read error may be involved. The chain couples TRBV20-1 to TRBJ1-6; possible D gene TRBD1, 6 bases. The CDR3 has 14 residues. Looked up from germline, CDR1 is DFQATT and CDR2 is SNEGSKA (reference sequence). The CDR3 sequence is CSARDRRNNSPLHF. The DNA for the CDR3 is TGCAGTGCTCGAGACAGGAGAAATAATTCACCCCTCCACTTT.

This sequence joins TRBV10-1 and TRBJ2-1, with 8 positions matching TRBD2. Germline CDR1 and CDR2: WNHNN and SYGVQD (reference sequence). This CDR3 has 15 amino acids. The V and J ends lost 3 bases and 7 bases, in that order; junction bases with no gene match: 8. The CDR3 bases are TGCGCCAGCAGTGATCCTTTACTAGCGGCAAATGAGCAGTTCTTC. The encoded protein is CASSDPLLAANEQFF.

As DNA, the CDR3 is TGCAGTGCCTTAAGAGCGGGACAGGGGAACACTGAAGCTTTCTTT. Amino acid sequence: CSALRAGQGNTEAFF. This chain links TRBV20-1 with TRBJ1-1; TRBD1 aligns across 9 bases. CDR3 size: 15 residues. Per germline, CDR1 DFQATT and CDR2 SNEGSKA (reference sequence). The junction had 9 bases not matched to a gene; V was cut back by 6 bases and J by 1 base.

This chain's CDR3 is CASRGLGNQPQHF. CDR3 DNA: TGTGCCAGCAGGGGGCTCGGCAATCAGCCCCAGCATTTT. V gene TRBV2 combines with J gene TRBJ1-5; tentatively, D is TRBD1 (5 bases). The CDR3 is 13 residues long. Per germline, CDR1 SNHLY and CDR2 FYNNEI. Trimming removed 6 bases from V and 2 bases from J, with 8 bases in between. The whole variable domain, filled in from reference TRBV2 and TRBJ1-5, reads EPEVTQTPSHQVTQMGQEVILRCVPISNHLYFYWYRQILGQKVEFLVSFYNNEISEKSEIFDDQFSVERPDGSNFTLKIRSTKLEDSAMYFCASRGLGNQPQHFGDGTRLSIL.

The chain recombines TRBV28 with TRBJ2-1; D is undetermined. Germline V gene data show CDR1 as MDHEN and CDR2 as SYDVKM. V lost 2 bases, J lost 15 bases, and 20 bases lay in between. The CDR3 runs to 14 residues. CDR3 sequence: CASSLRVTSGARFF. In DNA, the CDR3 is TGTGCCAGCAGTTTAAGGGTTACGAGTGGAGCTCGGTTCTTC.

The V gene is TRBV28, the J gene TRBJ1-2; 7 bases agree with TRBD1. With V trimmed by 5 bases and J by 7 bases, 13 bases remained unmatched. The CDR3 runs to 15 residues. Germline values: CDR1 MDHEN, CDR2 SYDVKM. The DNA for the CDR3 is TGTGCCAGCAGTCTATCACAGGGGATCAGGGTTGGCTACACCTTC. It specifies CASSLSQGIRVGYTF.

For the CDR3, the DNA is TGTGCCAGCAGTTCTCGGTTAGTGGTTCCGGGACCACAAGCCAAAAACATTCAGTACTTC. Protein sequence: CASSSRLVVPGPQAKNIQYF. The chain joins TRBV27 to TRBJ2-4, with D tentatively TRBD1 or TRBD2 (5 bases each). From germline, CDR1 is MNHEY and CDR2 SMNVEV (reference sequence). This CDR3 region has 20 residues. The ends were cut back, 4 bases at V and 0 bases at J, with 25 bases in the middle.

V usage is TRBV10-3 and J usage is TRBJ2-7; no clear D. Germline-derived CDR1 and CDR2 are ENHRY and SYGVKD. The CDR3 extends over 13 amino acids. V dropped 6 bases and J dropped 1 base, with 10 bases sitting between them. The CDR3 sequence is CAISQDPSYEQYF. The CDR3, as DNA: TGTGCCATCAGCCAGGATCCTTCCTACGAGCAGTACTTC.

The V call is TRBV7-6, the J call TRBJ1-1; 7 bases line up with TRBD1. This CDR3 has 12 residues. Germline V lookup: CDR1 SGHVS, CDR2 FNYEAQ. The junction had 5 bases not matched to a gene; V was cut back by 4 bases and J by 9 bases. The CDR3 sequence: CASSSPGGKAFF. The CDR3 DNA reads TGTGCCAGCAGCTCCCCAGGGGGGAAAGCTTTCTTT.

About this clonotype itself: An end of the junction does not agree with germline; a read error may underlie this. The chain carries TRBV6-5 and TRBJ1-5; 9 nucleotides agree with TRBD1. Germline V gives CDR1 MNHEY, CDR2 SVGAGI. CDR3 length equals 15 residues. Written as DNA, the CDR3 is TGTGCCGGCAGTTTACGACAGGGGGTAAGTCAGCCCCAGCATTTT. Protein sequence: CAGSLRQGVSQPQHF.

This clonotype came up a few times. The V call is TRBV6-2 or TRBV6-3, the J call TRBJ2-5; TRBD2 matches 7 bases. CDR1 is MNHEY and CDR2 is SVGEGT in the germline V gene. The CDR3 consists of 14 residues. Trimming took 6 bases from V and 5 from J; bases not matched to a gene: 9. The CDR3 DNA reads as TGTGCCAGCAGCCGACTAGCAATCGTGGAGACCCAGTACTTC. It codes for CASSRLAIVETQYF.

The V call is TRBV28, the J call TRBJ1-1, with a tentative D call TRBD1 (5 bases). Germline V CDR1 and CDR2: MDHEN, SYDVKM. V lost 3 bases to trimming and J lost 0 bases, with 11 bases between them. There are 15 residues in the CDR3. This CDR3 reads CASSFSGTMNTEAFF. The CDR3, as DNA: TGTGCCAGCAGTTTCTCTGGGACTATGAACACTGAAGCTTTCTTT. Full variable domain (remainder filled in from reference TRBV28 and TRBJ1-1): DVKVTQSSRYLVKRTGEKVFLECVQDMDHENMFWYRQDPGLGLRLIYFSYDVKMKEKGDIPEGYSVSREKKERFSLILESASTNQTSMYLCASSFSGTMNTEAFFGQGTRLTVV.

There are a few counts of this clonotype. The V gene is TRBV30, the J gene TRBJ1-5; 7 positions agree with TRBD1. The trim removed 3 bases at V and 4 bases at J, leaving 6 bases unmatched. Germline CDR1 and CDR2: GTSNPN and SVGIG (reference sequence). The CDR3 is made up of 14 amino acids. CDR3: CAWSGTAGNQPQHF. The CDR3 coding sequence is TGTGCCTGGAGCGGGACAGCCGGGAATCAGCCCCAGCATTTT.

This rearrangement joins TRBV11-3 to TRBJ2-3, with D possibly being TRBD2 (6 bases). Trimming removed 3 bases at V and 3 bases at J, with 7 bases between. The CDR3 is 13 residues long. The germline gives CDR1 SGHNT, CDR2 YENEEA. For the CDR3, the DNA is TGTGCCAGCAGCTTCAGCGGGACAGATACGCAGTATTTT. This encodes CASSFSGTDTQYF.

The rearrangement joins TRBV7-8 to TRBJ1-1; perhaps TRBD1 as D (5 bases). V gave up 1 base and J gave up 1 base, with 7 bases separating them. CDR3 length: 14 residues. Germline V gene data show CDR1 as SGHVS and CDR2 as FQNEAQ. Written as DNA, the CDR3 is TGTGCCAGCAGCTTAGTTACAGGGAACACTGAAGCTTTCTTT. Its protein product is CASSLVTGNTEAFF. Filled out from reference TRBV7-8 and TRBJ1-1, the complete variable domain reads GAGVSQSPRYKVAKRGQDVALRCDPISGHVSLFWYQQALGQGPEFLTYFQNEAQLDKSGLPSDRFFAERPEGSVSTLKIQRTQQEDSAVYLCASSLVTGNTEAFFGQGTRLTVV.

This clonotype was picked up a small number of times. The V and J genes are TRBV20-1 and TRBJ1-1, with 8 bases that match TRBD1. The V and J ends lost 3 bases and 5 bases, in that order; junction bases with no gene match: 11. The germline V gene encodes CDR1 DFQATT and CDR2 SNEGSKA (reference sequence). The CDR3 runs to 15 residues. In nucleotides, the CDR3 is TGCAGTGCTAGTACGGGGACAGGAGTTTGGACTGAAGCTTTCTTT. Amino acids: CSASTGTGVWTEAFF.

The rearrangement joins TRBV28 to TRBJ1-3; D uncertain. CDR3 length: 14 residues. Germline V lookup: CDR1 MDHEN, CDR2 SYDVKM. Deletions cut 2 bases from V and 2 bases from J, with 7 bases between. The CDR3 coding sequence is TGTGCCAGCAGTTTAACACAGACTGGAAACACCATATATTTT. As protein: CASSLTQTGNTIYF.